This is a list of T cell receptor beta chains from one sample in a study of T-cell reconstitution after alpha-beta-depleted transplantation in children. TCRdb recomputed calls from the PCR reads with MiXCR, one row per CDR3 protein. The sample yields some 72,000 distinct CDR3 sequences, just under 7.5% seen once. The material sequenced was PBMCs from the stem cell graft donor, taken from the stem cell graft. The receptors were gathered from a human donor who donated a stem cell graft to a child with acute lymphoblastic leukemia. Each CDR3 is given with its conserved first and last residue. A D gene is named only where the DNA matches it firmly. Clone size is stated in some rows and not others, as once, few, many or a class when expanded.

>TRBV20-1|TRBD1|TRBJ2-1|few
CSAPGQGYNEQFF
TGCAGTGCACCGGGACAGGGCTACAATGAGCAGTTCTTC
>TRBV27|NA|TRBJ1-1|few
CASSLAITGFSTEAFF
TGTGCCAGCAGTTTAGCTATCACAGGGTTCTCCACTGAAGCTTTCTTT
>TRBV10-3|NA|TRBJ2-6|many
CATHDRSGANVLTF
TGTGCCACCCACGACCGCTCTGGGGCCAACGTCCTGACTTTC
>TRBV11-2|TRBD2|TRBJ2-7|many
CASNLRAGDNEQYF
TGTGCCAGCAACTTGCGAGCGGGAGACAACGAGCAGTACTTC
>TRBV10-2|NA|TRBJ1-2|few
CASSESNTRPGGYTF
TGCGCCAGCAGTGAGTCGAACACACGCCCGGGGGGCTACACCTTC
>TRBV6-4|TRBD2|TRBJ2-3|NA
CASSALAGGVTDTQYF
TGTGCCAGCAGTGCCCTAGCGGGGGGCGTCACAGATACGCAGTATTTT
>TRBV7-9|NA|TRBJ2-4|many
CASSRETGNIQYF
TGTGCCAGCAGCCGGGAGACCGGAAACATTCAGTACTTC
>TRBV11-2|TRBD2|TRBJ2-2|few
CASSRNPPGGRATGELFF
TGTGCCAGCAGCCGAAATCCCCCTGGCGGGAGGGCAACCGGGGAGCTGTTTTTT
>TRBV7-9|NA|TRBJ2-5|many
CASSLDPGGDEETQYF
TGTGCCAGCAGCTTAGACCCAGGGGGGGACGAGGAGACCCAGTACTTC
>TRBV7-9|TRBD2|TRBJ2-3|many
CASSPPRGTSGRAEDTQYF
TGTGCCAGCAGCCCACCTAGAGGGACTAGCGGGAGGGCCGAAGATACGCAGTATTTT
>TRBV3-1|TRBD2|TRBJ2-3|many
CASSQTSGGPTDTQYF
TGTGCCAGCAGCCAGACTAGCGGAGGGCCCACAGATACGCAGTATTTT
>TRBV6-5|TRBD1|TRBJ1-1|many
CASSYRTGGEAFF
TGTGCCAGCAGTTACAGGACAGGGGGCGAGGCTTTCTTT
>TRBV19|NA|TRBJ1-1|NA
CASSFREGGTEAFF
TGTGCCAGTAGCTTCCGGGAGGGAGGGACTGAAGCTTTCTTT
>TRBV24-1|TRBD1|TRBJ2-1|NA
CATSDFRDRVGNEQFF
TGTGCCACCAGTGATTTCCGGGACAGGGTCGGCAATGAGCAGTTCTTC
>TRBV6-5|TRBD1|TRBJ1-2|many
CASRGDRDGNYGYTF
TGTGCCAGCAGGGGGGACAGGGATGGTAACTATGGCTACACCTTC
>TRBV7-6|NA|TRBJ2-1|few
CASSLAARTNEQFF
TGTGCCAGCAGCTTAGCCGCCAGGACGAATGAGCAGTTCTTC
>TRBV11-2|NA|TRBJ2-3|few
CASSHLRGPKGRPEDTQYF
TGTGCCAGCAGCCATCTACGGGGCCCCAAGGGCAGGCCCGAAGATACGCAGTATTTT
>TRBV19|TRBD1|TRBJ1-2|many
CASSITTGQGNGYTF
TGTGCCAGTAGTATAACTACAGGACAGGGGAATGGCTACACCTTC
>TRBV11-2|NA|TRBJ1-2|many
CASSLAGQPYGYTF
TGTGCCAGCAGCTTAGCAGGACAACCTTATGGCTACACCTTC
>TRBV3-1|TRBD2|TRBJ2-7|NA
CASSVQPAGESYEQYF
TGTGCCAGCAGCGTGCAACCCGCGGGAGAATCCTACGAGCAGTACTTC
>TRBV13|TRBD1|TRBJ2-6|many
CASSLAGQGDNVLTF
TGTGCCAGCAGCTTGGCAGGACAGGGTGACAACGTCCTGACTTTC
>TRBV29-1|TRBD1|TRBJ2-1|many
CSVESGTGGFGEQFF
TGCAGCGTTGAATCCGGGACAGGGGGCTTCGGTGAGCAGTTCTTC
>TRBV19|NA|TRBJ2-3|NA
CASSIEGFTSTDTQYF
TGTGCCAGTAGTATAGAGGGGTTTACTAGCACAGATACGCAGTATTTT
>TRBV7-3|NA|TRBJ1-1|many
CASSSKGGRDAFF
TGTGCCAGCAGCTCAAAGGGGGGGCGGGATGCTTTCTTT
>TRBV3-1|NA|TRBJ2-2|many
CASSQDPGGELFF
TGTGCCAGCAGCCAAGATCCGGGGGGGGAGCTGTTTTTT
>TRBV6-2/TRBV6-3|NA|TRBJ2-3|many
CASSTGTDHAADTQYF
TGTGCCAGCAGTACTGGGACTGATCATGCGGCAGATACGCAGTATTTT
>TRBV5-4|NA|TRBJ2-2|many
CASSSGLINTGELFF
TGTGCCAGCAGCTCTGGCCTCATAAACACCGGGGAGCTGTTTTTT
>TRBV19|NA|TRBJ2-5|NA
CASSIPSGHQETQYF
TGTGCCAGTAGTATTCCCTCAGGTCACCAAGAGACCCAGTACTTC
>TRBV10-3|TRBD2|TRBJ2-2|many
CAISESRGKNTGELFF
TGTGCCATCAGTGAGTCGCGGGGGAAGAACACCGGGGAGCTGTTTTTT
>TRBV12-3/TRBV12-4|TRBD1|TRBJ1-1|many
CASSSRQGVEAFF
TGTGCCAGCAGTTCCCGACAGGGGGTTGAAGCTTTCTTT
>TRBV20-1|NA|TRBJ1-2|many
CSATIPDSAYGYTF
TGCAGTGCTACCATCCCTGACAGCGCCTATGGCTACACCTTC
>TRBV7-2|NA|TRBJ2-1|NA
CASSSNPQGFDEQFF
TGTGCCAGCAGCTCTAACCCCCAGGGATTCGATGAGCAGTTCTTC
>TRBV29-1|NA|TRBJ1-2|few
CSVEAPRNYGYTF
TGCAGCGTTGAAGCCCCCAGGAACTATGGCTACACCTTC
>TRBV7-3|NA|TRBJ1-1|few
CASSLHQGSEAFF
TGTGCCAGCAGCTTGCATCAGGGTTCTGAAGCTTTCTTT
>TRBV10-3|NA|TRBJ1-4|many
CAISDPQKADEKLFF
TGTGCCATCAGTGACCCCCAAAAAGCGGATGAAAAACTGTTTTTT
>TRBV13|NA|TRBJ2-1|NA
CASSFGPLCYNEQFF
TGTGCCAGCAGCTTCGGGCCTCTCTGTTACAATGAGCAGTTCTTC
>TRBV7-9|TRBD2|TRBJ2-3|few
CASSQRSGTSDTQYF
TGTGCCAGCAGCCAGAGATCCGGGACTAGCGATACGCAGTATTTT
>TRBV12-3/TRBV12-4|NA|TRBJ2-7|many
CASSLGKEVEQYF
TGTGCCAGCAGTTTGGGGAAGGAGGTCGAGCAGTACTTC
>TRBV7-9|TRBD2|TRBJ2-1|NA
CASSFHLAGEDNEQFF
TGTGCCAGCAGCTTTCATCTAGCGGGAGAGGACAATGAGCAGTTCTTC
>TRBV9|NA|TRBJ2-5|many
CASSVGGYQETQYF
TGTGCCAGCAGCGTAGGGGGGTACCAAGAGACCCAGTACTTC
>TRBV12-3/TRBV12-4|NA|TRBJ2-6|NA
CASCPTSGVGSSGANVLTF
TGTGCCAGCTGTCCTACGTCAGGTGTCGGCAGCTCTGGGGCCAACGTCCTGACTTTC
>TRBV29-1|NA|TRBJ2-3|few
CSGGVDTQYF
TGCAGCGGCGGGGTAGATACGCAGTATTTT
>TRBV5-5|TRBD1|TRBJ2-7|many
CASSRTDRGREQYF
TGTGCCAGCAGCAGGACGGACAGGGGCCGCGAGCAGTACTTC
>TRBV13|NA|TRBJ2-1|many
CASSFPGLYNEQFF
TGTGCCAGCAGCTTCCCGGGGCTCTACAATGAGCAGTTCTTC
>TRBV10-3|NA|TRBJ2-5|many
CAISDRGETQYF
TGTGCCATCAGTGACAGGGGAGAGACCCAGTACTTC
>TRBV5-1|TRBD2|TRBJ2-5|many
CASSPGWGGGLQETQYF
TGCGCCAGCAGCCCCGGATGGGGCGGGGGGCTACAAGAGACCCAGTACTTC
>TRBV20-1|TRBD1|TRBJ2-3|medium-sized
CSASPGQSTDTQYF
TGCAGTGCTAGCCCGGGACAGAGCACAGATACGCAGTATTTT
>TRBV3-1|TRBD2|TRBJ2-1|many
CASSQTGGAVNEQFF
TGTGCCAGCAGCCAGACGGGGGGGGCAGTAAATGAGCAGTTCTTC
>TRBV25-1|TRBD2|TRBJ2-1|NA
CASSGASGSSYNEQFF
TGTGCCAGCAGTGGAGCAAGCGGGAGCTCCTACAATGAGCAGTTCTTC
>TRBV5-4|NA|TRBJ1-2|NA
CASSLGPKGYTF
TGTGCCAGCAGCTTGGGGCCGAAGGGCTACACCTTC
>TRBV18|NA|TRBJ2-5|many
CASSKRETQYF
TGTGCCAGCTCGAAAAGAGAGACCCAGTACTTC
>TRBV20-1|NA|TRBJ1-4|many
CSADSGSNEKLFF
TGCAGTGCAGACAGCGGGAGTAATGAAAAACTGTTTTTT
>TRBV4-3|NA|TRBJ2-3|many
CASSQLVGWEGLADTQYF
TGCGCCAGCAGCCAACTCGTGGGGTGGGAAGGCCTGGCAGATACGCAGTATTTT
>TRBV5-1|TRBD1|TRBJ2-2|many
CASSLTPDRVNTGELFF
TGCGCCAGCAGCTTGACACCAGACAGGGTGAACACCGGGGAGCTGTTTTTT
>TRBV29-1|NA|TRBJ2-7|many
CSVLQGGGEQYF
TGCAGCGTCCTACAGGGGGGGGGCGAGCAGTACTTC
>TRBV24-1|TRBD2|TRBJ2-1|few
CATSAQAGGKQFF
TGTGCCACCAGTGCCCAAGCGGGAGGTAAACAGTTCTTC
>TRBV27|TRBD1|TRBJ2-7|NA
CASSIYRDRGYEQYF
TGTGCCAGCAGTATATACCGGGACAGGGGCTACGAGCAGTACTTC
>TRBV9|NA|TRBJ2-1|many
CASSVEAGILLNEQFF
TGTGCCAGCAGCGTAGAGGCAGGGATTCTCCTAAATGAGCAGTTCTTC
>TRBV7-9|TRBD1|TRBJ1-1|many
CASSRGPTEAFF
TGTGCCAGCAGCAGGGGGCCCACTGAAGCTTTCTTT